This T cell receptor (beta chain) was documented in a study of T cells after yellow fever vaccination. Germline-derived CDR1 and CDR2 are DFQATT and SNEGSKA (reference sequence). The CDR3 totals 14 residues. One entry per CDR3 protein, called by TCRdb with MiXCR from the 5' RACE reads. This sample has 200,000 to 300,000 distinct CDR3 sequences, with about 7% found just once. Worth noting for this clonotype: Its antigen is still unknown. The junction and the germline gene differ at one end; a read error may be behind it.

Findings and limits, study-wide: Reappearing after the booster were most of the clones from primary vaccination (around 96% CD4, 85% to 90% CD8). Contamination by abundant bulk-population clonotypes could be present in FACS-sorted repertoires.

The clonotype comes from a man aged 30 to 39 who received the YFV17D yellow fever vaccine. Sequencing was performed on CD4+ T cells sorted from PBMCs, taken on the day of the yellow fever booster vaccination. The J gene is TRBJ2-7, the V gene TRBV20-1; possibly TRBD1 for D (6 bases). DNA of the CDR3: TGCAGTGCCCCACCCGGGACATACTCGTACGAGCATTACTTC. It translates to CSAPPGTYSYEHYF.